Described below is a single T cell receptor (beta chain) sequence and its context. What it binds is unknown. The data originate from a study of T cells after yellow fever vaccination. Notes on the study in general: Of the clonotypes, a small share occurred in both CD4 and CD8 compartments. Most primary-vaccination clones recurred post-booster (approximately 95% CD4, roughly 90% CD8).

TCRdb reprocessed the 5' RACE reads with MiXCR, giving one entry per CDR3 protein. The sample has a few hundred thousand distinct CDR3 sequences, about a sixth seen once. The germline gives CDR1 SGHAT, CDR2 FQNNGV. Trimming removed 1 base at V and 2 bases at J, with 8 bases between. The CDR3 totals 14 residues. This chain connects TRBV11-2 to TRBJ1-2; D is ambiguous. Sequenced material: PBMCs, taken about 5 days after the first yellow fever vaccination. The receptor was derived from a man aged 18 to 35 who received the YFV17D yellow fever vaccine. Here the CDR3 reads CASSLGQRNYGYTF. CDR3 coding DNA: TGTGCCAGCAGCTTAGGACAAAGGAACTATGGCTACACCTTC.